These 3 T cell receptor beta chains originate from one sample sequenced in a study of blood T cell repertoires in COVID-19. The method was immunoSEQ multiplex PCR; TCRdb's version includes in-frame clones alone and lacks a portion of them. The profile covers 25,000 or so clones, with about 90% appearing a single time and around 7.6% taken by the ten largest. Sequencing was done on a sample of peripheral blood. Receptors originate from a human donor in a cohort sampled during active COVID-19.

This clone appeared a few times. The CDR3 DNA is TGTGCCAGTAGTATAGGCTCGGGGACAGGTTATGGCTACACCTTC. Its protein is CASSIGSGTGYGYTF. The chain recombines TRBV19 with TRBJ1-2; the match to TRBD1 covers 8 bases. The junction had 6 bases not matched to a gene; V was cut back by 1 base and J by 5 bases. The CDR3 runs 15 residues. Germline values: CDR1 LNHDA, CDR2 SQIVND (reference sequence).

The CDR3 is CATDSGRTGELFF. The CDR3 DNA reads TGTGCCACCGACAGTGGGCGGACCGGGGAGCTGTTTTTT. This chain joins TRBV19 and TRBJ2-2, with D possibly matching TRBD1 (5 bases). The V end was cut by 10 bases, the J end by 5 bases, with 14 bases between. This CDR3 contains 13 residues. Per germline, CDR1 LNHDA and CDR2 SQIVND (reference sequence). Drawing the rest from reference TRBV19 and TRBJ2-2, the complete variable domain is DGGITQSPKYLFRKEGQNVTLSCEQNLNHDAMYWYRQDPGQGLRLIYYSQIVNDFQKGDIAEGYSVSREKKESFPLTVTSAQKNPTAFYLCATDSGRTGELFFGEGSRLTVL.

This chain uses TRBV7-6 with TRBJ2-1; D remains ambiguous. There are 12 residues in the CDR3. Trimming took 2 bases from V and 13 from J, leaving 12 bases between them. Germline V CDR1 and CDR2: SGHVS, FNYEAQ. The CDR3 region is CASSLPETPQFF. As DNA, the CDR3 is TGTGCCAGCAGCTTACCCGAGACTCCACAGTTCTTC.